Following are 3 T cell receptor beta chains from one sample sequenced in a study of blood T cell repertoires in COVID-19. TCRdb's copy holds only in-frame clones and misses some; the assay was immunoSEQ multiplex PCR. The sample yields about 160,000 clones, roughly 86% seen once. The sample consisted of peripheral blood. The origin of the receptors is a woman aged 55 to 70 who had recovered from COVID-19.

In nucleotides, the CDR3 is TGTGCCAGCTCCCAGGGAACCGCAACTAATGAAAAACTGTTTTTT. Its translation: CASSQGTATNEKLFF. This rearrangement joins TRBV18 to TRBJ1-4; TRBD1 might be the D (5 bases). Germline V gene data show CDR1 as KGHSH and CDR2 as LQKENI. Trimming left V 6 bases short and J 0 bases short, with 11 bases between. This CDR3 has 15 amino acids.

The chain employs TRBV28 and TRBJ2-4; 8 positions agree with TRBD2. The CDR3 length is 14 residues. J lost 7 bases, V lost 6 bases, and 8 bases had no gene match. Germline V CDR1 and CDR2: MDHEN, SYDVKM. This chain's CDR3 is CASSAGGAINIQYF. CDR3 nucleotide sequence: TGTGCCAGCAGCGCCGGGGGGGCCATTAACATTCAGTACTTC. Filled out from reference TRBV28 and TRBJ2-4, the complete variable domain reads DVKVTQSSRYLVKRTGEKVFLECVQDMDHENMFWYRQDPGLGLRLIYFSYDVKMKEKGDIPEGYSVSREKKERFSLILESASTNQTSMYLCASSAGGAINIQYFGAGTRLSVL.

V is TRBV2 and J is TRBJ2-7, with D uncertain. The CDR3 sequence is 13 residues long. V lost 2 bases and J lost 3, with 8 bases in between. Germline V CDR1 and CDR2: SNHLY, FYNNEI. The CDR3 is CASSERGDYEQYF. CDR3 sequence (DNA): TGTGCCAGCAGTGAAAGAGGAGACTACGAGCAGTACTTC. Variable domain in full (rest from reference TRBV2 and TRBJ2-7): EPEVTQTPSHQVTQMGQEVILRCVPISNHLYFYWYRQILGQKVEFLVSFYNNEISEKSEIFDDQFSVERPDGSNFTLKIRSTKLEDSAMYFCASSERGDYEQYFGPGTRLTVT.